This TCR beta chain was captured in a study of blood T cell repertoires in COVID-19. Profiled with immunoSEQ multiplex PCR; TCRdb holds only in-frame clones, not every one. The sample shows over 300,000 clones, 70% to 90% of them seen only once. The germline V gene has CDR1 SGHRS and CDR2 YFSETQ. V gave up 0 bases and J gave up 3 bases; unmatched junction bases: 13. This CDR3 has 18 amino acids. The TCR sequence derives from a woman aged 18-29 years who had recovered from COVID-19. This rearrangement joins TRBV5-1 to TRBJ2-7; 9 bases are a match to TRBD1. Sequenced: PBMCs or T cells enriched from blood (not recorded which). CDR3 protein: CASSLASLRGTGIYEQYF. Here the CDR3 DNA reads TGCGCCAGCAGCTTGGCTAGTCTTCGTGGGACAGGGATCTACGAGCAGTACTTC.